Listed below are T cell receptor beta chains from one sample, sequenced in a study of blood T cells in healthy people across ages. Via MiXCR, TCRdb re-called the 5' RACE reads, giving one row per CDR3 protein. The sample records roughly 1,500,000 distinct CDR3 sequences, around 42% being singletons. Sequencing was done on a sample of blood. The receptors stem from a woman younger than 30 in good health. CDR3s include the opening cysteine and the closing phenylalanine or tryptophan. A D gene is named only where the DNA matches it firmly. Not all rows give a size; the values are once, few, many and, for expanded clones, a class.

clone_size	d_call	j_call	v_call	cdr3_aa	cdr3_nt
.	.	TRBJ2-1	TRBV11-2	CASSLASLAYNEQFF	TGTGCCAGCAGCTTAGCTAGTCTCGCCTACAATGAGCAGTTCTTC
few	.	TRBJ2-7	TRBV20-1	CSARGQSPYSYEQYF	TGCAGTGCTAGAGGCCAAAGCCCCTATTCCTACGAGCAGTACTTC
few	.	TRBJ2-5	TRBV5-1	CASSGEAIQETQYF	TGCGCCAGCAGCGGCGAGGCGATTCAAGAGACCCAGTACTTC
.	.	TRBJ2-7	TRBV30	CAWNSGHYEQYF	TGTGCCTGGAACTCGGGCCACTACGAGCAGTACTTC
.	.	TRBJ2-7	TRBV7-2	CASSFSAVYEQYF	TGTGCCAGCAGCTTCAGCGCCGTCTACGAGCAGTACTTC
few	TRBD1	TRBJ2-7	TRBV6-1	CASRTGHEQYF	TGTGCCAGCCGGACAGGGCACGAGCAGTACTTC
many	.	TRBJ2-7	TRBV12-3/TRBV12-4	CASSSGGTYEQYF	TGTGCCAGCAGCTCCGGAGGAACCTACGAGCAGTACTTC
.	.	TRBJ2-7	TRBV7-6	CASSFLSGDTAVAGQYF	TGTGCCAGCAGCTTCTTATCTGGAGATACAGCCGTTGCCGGGCAGTACTTC
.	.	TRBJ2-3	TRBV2	CASGPGGYLNTQYF	TGTGCCAGCGGGCCGGGGGGCTACCTAAATACGCAGTATTTT
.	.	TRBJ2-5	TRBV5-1	CASSVDTRGTQYF	TGCGCCAGCAGCGTGGATACCCGGGGGACCCAGTACTTC
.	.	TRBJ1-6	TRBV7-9	CASSRGGDTKSPLHF	TGTGCCAGCAGCCGGGGAGGGGACACCAAATCACCCCTCCACTTT
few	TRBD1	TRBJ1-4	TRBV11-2	CASSLQDRSSNEKLFF	TGTGCCAGCAGCCTCCAGGACAGGTCCTCTAATGAAAAACTGTTTTTT
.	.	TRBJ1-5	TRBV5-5	CASSLVWGSGNQPQHF	TGTGCCAGCAGCTTGGTGTGGGGCTCGGGGAATCAGCCCCAGCATTTT
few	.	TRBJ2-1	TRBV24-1	CATSVAGTQREQFF	TGTGCCACCAGTGTTGCCGGGACTCAACGGGAGCAGTTCTTC
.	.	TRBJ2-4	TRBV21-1	CASSPLGKSGEQYF	TGTGCCAGCAGCCCCTTAGGCAAGTCGGGAGAGCAGTACTTC
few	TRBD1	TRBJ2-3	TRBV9	CASSAARDRATDTQYF	TGTGCCAGCAGCGCCGCCCGGGACAGGGCAACAGATACGCAGTATTTT
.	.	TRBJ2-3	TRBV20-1	CSAPEGGFTDTQYF	TGCAGTGCCCCTGAGGGGGGGTTCACAGATACGCAGTATTTT
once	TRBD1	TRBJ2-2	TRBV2	CASSAADRGTGELFF	TGTGCCAGCAGTGCCGCGGACAGGGGTACCGGGGAGCTGTTTTTT
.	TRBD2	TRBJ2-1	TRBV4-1	CASSQKLAAQFF	TGCGCCAGCAGCCAGAAACTAGCGGCGCAGTTCTTC
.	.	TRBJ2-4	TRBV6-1	CATSRADRRNIQYF	TGTGCCACTTCCCGAGCGGACAGAAGAAACATTCAGTACTTC
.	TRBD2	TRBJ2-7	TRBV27	CASSSTTSGGRWGTYEQYF	TGTGCCAGCAGTTCCACGACTAGCGGGGGGCGATGGGGTACCTACGAGCAGTACTTC
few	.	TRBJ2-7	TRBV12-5	CASGLSGNSYEQYF	TGTGCTAGTGGTTTGTCAGGGAACTCCTACGAGCAGTACTTC
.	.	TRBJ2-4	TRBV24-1	CATSPGPGVGRNIQYF	TGTGCCACCTCCCCGGGCCCAGGAGTGGGTAGAAACATTCAGTACTTC
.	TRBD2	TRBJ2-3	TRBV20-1	CSAYPAGVSTDTQYF	TGCAGTGCTTACCCAGCGGGAGTGAGCACAGATACGCAGTATTTT
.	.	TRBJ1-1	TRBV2	CASRFSGENTEAFF	TGTGCCAGCAGATTCTCAGGGGAGAACACTGAAGCTTTCTTT
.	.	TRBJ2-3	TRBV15	CATSHDSDTQYF	TGTGCCACCAGCCATGATTCGGATACGCAGTATTTT
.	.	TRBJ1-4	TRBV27	CASSLNGEVGKLFF	TGTGCCAGCAGTTTAAATGGGGAGGTAGGAAAACTGTTTTTT
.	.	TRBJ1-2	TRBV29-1	CSVVSVRWRDYDYTF	TGCAGCGTTGTATCGGTCCGCTGGCGGGACTATGACTACACCTTC
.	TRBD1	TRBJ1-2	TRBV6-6	CASGNRDSPGGYTF	TGTGCCAGTGGAAATCGGGACAGCCCGGGAGGCTACACCTTC
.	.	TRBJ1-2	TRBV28	CASSVIENYGYTF	TGTGCCAGCAGTGTAATAGAGAACTATGGCTACACCTTC
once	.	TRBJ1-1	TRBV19	CASKGFSPTEAFF	TGTGCCAGTAAGGGGTTCTCGCCCACTGAAGCTTTCTTT
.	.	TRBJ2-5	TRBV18	CASQTGAEQETQYF	TGTGCCAGCCAAACGGGGGCGGAACAAGAGACCCAGTACTTC
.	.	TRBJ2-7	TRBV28	CASRDSQRSHEQYF	TGTGCCAGTCGAGACAGTCAAAGATCCCACGAGCAGTACTTC
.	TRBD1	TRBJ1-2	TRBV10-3	CAISKLVDRGDGYTF	TGTGCCATCAGCAAGCTGGTGGACAGGGGGGATGGCTACACCTTC
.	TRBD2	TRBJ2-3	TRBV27	CASSFRLAGGLRDTQYF	TGTGCCAGCAGTTTCCGACTAGCGGGGGGCCTGAGGGATACGCAGTATTTT
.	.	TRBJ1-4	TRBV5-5	CASSLSINSREKLFF	TGTGCCAGCAGCCTCTCAATTAACTCGCGGGAAAAACTGTTTTTT
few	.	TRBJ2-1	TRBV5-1	CASSLFQGYNEQFF	TGCGCCAGCAGCTTGTTCCAGGGTTACAATGAGCAGTTCTTC
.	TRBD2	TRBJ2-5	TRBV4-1	CASSQDFVSGGNNEQYF	TGCGCCAGCAGCCAAGATTTTGTAAGCGGGGGAAACAATGAGCAGTACTTC
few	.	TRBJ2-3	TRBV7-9	CASSSDLRRWYF	TGTGCCAGCAGCTCGGACCTGCGTAGGTGGTATTTT
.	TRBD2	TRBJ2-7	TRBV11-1	CASSLTSGYYEQYF	TGTGCCAGCAGCTTGACTAGCGGGTACTACGAGCAGTACTTC
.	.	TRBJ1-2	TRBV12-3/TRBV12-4	CASSLHRKYYYGYTF	TGTGCCAGCAGTCTCCACCGGAAATACTACTATGGCTACACCTTC
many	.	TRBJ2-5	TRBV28	CASSIQTGETQYF	TGTGCCAGCAGTATACAGACGGGTGAGACCCAGTACTTC
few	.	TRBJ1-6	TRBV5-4	CASSPGSNSPLHF	TGTGCCAGCAGCCCGGGGAGTAATTCACCCCTCCACTTT
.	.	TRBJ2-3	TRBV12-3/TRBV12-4	CASSFRGTGGTDTQYF	TGTGCCAGCAGTTTTAGGGGCACGGGGGGCACAGATACGCAGTATTTT
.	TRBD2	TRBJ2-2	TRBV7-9	CASSERGANTGELFF	TGTGCCAGCTCGGAACGGGGGGCGAACACCGGGGAGCTGTTTTTT
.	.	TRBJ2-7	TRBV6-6	CASSYGAVAGQYEQYF	TGTGCCAGCAGTTATGGGGCGGTGGCAGGGCAGTACGAGCAGTACTTC
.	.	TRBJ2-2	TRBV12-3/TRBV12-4	CASSFLRQLNTGELFF	TGTGCCAGCAGTTTCCTTAGACAGCTGAACACCGGGGAGCTGTTTTTT
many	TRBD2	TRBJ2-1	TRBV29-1	CSVSPGIGGGYNEQFF	TGCAGCGTCTCACCAGGGATCGGGGGAGGGTACAATGAGCAGTTCTTC
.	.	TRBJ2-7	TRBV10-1	CASSDGLNYEQYF	TGCGCCAGCAGTGATGGACTAAACTACGAGCAGTACTTC
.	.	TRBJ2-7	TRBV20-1	CSAKQQPYEQYF	TGCAGTGCTAAACAGCAACCTTACGAGCAGTACTTC
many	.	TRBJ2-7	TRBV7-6	CASSLGQAPYEQYF	TGTGCCAGCAGTTTGGGGCAGGCCCCCTACGAGCAGTACTTC
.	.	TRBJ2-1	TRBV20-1	CSARNLYQETQFF	TGCAGTGCTAGAAACCTGTACCAAGAGACCCAGTTCTTC
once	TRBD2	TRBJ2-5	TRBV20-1	CSATPSGGAKETQYF	TGCAGTGCTACCCCTAGCGGGGGGGCCAAAGAGACCCAGTACTTC
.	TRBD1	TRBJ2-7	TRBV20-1	CSAIPGTGLYEQYF	TGCAGTGCTATCCCCGGGACAGGCTTGTACGAGCAGTACTTC